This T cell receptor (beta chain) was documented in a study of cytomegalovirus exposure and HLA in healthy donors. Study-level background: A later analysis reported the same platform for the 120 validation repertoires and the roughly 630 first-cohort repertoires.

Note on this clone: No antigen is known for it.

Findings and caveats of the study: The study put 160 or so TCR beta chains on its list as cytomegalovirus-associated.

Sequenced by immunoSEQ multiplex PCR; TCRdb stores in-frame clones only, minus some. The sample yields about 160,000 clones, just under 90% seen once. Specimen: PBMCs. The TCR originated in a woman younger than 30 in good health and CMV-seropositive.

The CDR3: CASSLGQFVFTF. Written as DNA, the CDR3 is TGTGCCAGCAGTTTAGGGCAGTTCGTCTTCACCTTC. The genes are TRBV28 and TRBJ1-2; D gene unclear. This CDR3 spans 12 amino acids. V was clipped by 2 bases and J by 13 bases, with 14 bases between them. Germline V gene lookup returns CDR1 MDHEN and CDR2 SYDVKM.